This T cell receptor beta chain was profiled in a study of cytomegalovirus exposure and HLA in healthy donors. This CDR3 is built from 14 residues. The germline CDR1 and CDR2 sequences are SGHVS and FNYEAQ. Trimming shortened V by 3 bases and J by 2 bases, and 10 bases separated the two germline ends. As concerns this clone: Its antigen remains unknown.

Study-level points and caveats: The listing of 150 or so TCR beta chains classed them as cytomegalovirus-associated. What a later analysis reportedly showed was that an Asian-associated ancestry cluster had fewer N-insertions than the roughly 700-donor mean.

The PCR was carried out with 60 Vbeta primers and 13 Jbeta primers. In the original workflow: In a later analysis, of 80 million or so unique beta chains, around 9.9 million appeared in at least two donors. The protocol was immunoSEQ multiplex PCR, while the TCRdb copy is restricted to in-frame clones and leaves out a portion. The DNA was the basis for D and trimming; V, J and clone size are from that table. Of about 130,000 clones listed, approximately 86% were seen once; the top ten hold about 1.5%. Sequencing was carried out using PBMCs. J is TRBJ2-5 and V is TRBV7-6, with TRBD1 as a possible D gene (5 bases). This receptor was obtained from a boy younger than 18 in good health and CMV-seronegative. The CDR3 sequence: CASSFSTVQETQYF. The CDR3 DNA reads as TGTGCCAGCAGCTTTTCGACAGTGCAAGAGACCCAGTACTTC.